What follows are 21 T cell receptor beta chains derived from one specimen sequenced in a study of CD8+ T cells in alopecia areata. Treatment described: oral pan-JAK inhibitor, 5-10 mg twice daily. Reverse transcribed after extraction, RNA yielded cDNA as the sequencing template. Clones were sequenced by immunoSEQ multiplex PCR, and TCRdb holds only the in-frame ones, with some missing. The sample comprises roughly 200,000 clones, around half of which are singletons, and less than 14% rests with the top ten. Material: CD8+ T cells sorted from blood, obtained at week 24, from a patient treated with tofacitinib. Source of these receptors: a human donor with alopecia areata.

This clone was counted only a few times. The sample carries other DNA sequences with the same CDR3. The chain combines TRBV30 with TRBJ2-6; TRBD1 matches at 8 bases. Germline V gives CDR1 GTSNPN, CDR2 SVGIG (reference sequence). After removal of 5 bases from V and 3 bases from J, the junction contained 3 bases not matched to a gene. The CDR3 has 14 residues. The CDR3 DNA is TGTGCCTGGCGGACAGGGTATGGGGCCAACGTCCTGACTTTC. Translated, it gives CAWRTGYGANVLTF.

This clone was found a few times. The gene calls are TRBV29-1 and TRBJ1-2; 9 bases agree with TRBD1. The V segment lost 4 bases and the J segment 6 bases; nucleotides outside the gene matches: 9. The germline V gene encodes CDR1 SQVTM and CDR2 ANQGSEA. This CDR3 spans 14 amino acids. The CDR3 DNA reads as TGCAGCGTTGTCCCGGGACAGGGACGGGATGGCTACACCTTC. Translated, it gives CSVVPGQGRDGYTF. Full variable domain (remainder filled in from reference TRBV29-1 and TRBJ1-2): SAVISQKPSRDICQRGTSLTIQCQVDSQVTMMFWYRQQPGQSLTLIATANQGSEATYESGFVIDKFPISRPNLTFSTLTVSNMSPEDSSIYLCSVVPGQGRDGYTFGSGTRLTVV.

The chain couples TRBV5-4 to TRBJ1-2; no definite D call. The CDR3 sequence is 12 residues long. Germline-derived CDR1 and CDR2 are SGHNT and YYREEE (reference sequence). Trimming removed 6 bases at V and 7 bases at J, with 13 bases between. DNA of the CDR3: TGTGCCAGCATCGCGCCGGGCCGTGGCTACACCTTC. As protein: CASIAPGRGYTF. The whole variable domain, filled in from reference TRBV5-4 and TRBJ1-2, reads ETGVTQSPTHLIKTRGQQVTLRCSSQSGHNTVSWYQQALGQGPQFIFQYYREEENGRGNFPPRFSGLQFPNYSSELNVNALELDDSALYLCASIAPGRGYTFGSGTRLTVV.

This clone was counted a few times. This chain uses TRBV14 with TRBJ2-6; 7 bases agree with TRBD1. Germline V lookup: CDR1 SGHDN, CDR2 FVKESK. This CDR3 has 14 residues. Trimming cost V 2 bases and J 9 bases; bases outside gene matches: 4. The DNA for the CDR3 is TGTGCCAGCAGCCAAAGGGACAGCATCAACGTCCTGACTTTC. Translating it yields CASSQRDSINVLTF.

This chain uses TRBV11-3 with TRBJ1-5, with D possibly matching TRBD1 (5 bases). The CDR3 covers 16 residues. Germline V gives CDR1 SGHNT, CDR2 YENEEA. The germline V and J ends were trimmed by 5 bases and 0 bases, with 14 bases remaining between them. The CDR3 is CASSNRDGDSNQPQHF. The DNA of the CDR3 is TGTGCCAGCAGCAACCGGGACGGAGATAGCAATCAGCCCCAGCATTTT.

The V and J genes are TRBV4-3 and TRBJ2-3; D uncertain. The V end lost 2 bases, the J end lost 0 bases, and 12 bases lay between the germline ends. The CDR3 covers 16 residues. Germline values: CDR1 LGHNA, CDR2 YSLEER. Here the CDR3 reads CASSQSSQTSTDTQYF. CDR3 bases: TGCGCCAGCAGCCAATCGTCCCAGACTAGCACAGATACGCAGTATTTT.

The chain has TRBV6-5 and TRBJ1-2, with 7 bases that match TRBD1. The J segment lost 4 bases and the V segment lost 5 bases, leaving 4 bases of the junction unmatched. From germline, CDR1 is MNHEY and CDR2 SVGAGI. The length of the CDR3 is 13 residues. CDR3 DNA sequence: TGTGCCAGCAGTACGACAGGGACCTATGGCTACACCTTC. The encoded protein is CASSTTGTYGYTF.

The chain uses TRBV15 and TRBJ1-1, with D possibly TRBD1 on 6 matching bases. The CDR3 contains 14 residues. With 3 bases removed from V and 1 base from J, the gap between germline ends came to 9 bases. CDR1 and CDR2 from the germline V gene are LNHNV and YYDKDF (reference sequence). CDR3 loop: CATSRDSRNTEAFF. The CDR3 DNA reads TGTGCCACCAGCAGGGACAGCCGGAACACTGAAGCTTTCTTT.

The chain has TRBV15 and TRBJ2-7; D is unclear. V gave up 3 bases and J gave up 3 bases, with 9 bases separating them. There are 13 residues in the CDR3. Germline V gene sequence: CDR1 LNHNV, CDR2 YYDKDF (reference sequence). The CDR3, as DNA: TGTGCCACCAGCAGCGGGCGAATCTACGAGCAGTACTTC. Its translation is CATSSGRIYEQYF. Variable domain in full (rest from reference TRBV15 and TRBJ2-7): DAMVIQNPRYQVTQFGKPVTLSCSQTLNHNVMYWYQQKSSQAPKLLFHYYDKDFNNEADTPDNFQSRRPNTSFCFLDIRSPGLGDTAMYLCATSSGRIYEQYFGPGTRLTVT.

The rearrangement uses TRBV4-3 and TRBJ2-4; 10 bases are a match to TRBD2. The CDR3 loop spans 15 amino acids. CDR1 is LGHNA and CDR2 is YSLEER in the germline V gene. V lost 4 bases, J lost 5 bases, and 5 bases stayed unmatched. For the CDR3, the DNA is TGCGCCAGCAGCCCCCAGAGCGGGGGGGAAAACATTCAGTACTTC. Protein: CASSPQSGGENIQYF.

The CDR3 DNA is TGTGCCAGCAGCTTAGAGGGTCGGAGATGGGGGCAAGAGACCCAGTACTTC. Residues: CASSLEGRRWGQETQYF. V gene TRBV7-3 combines with J gene TRBJ2-5; D is possibly TRBD1 or TRBD2 (5 bases each). This CDR3 has 17 amino acids. Looked up from germline, CDR1 is SGHTA and CDR2 is FQGTGA. V dropped 2 bases and J dropped 2 bases, with 18 bases sitting between them.

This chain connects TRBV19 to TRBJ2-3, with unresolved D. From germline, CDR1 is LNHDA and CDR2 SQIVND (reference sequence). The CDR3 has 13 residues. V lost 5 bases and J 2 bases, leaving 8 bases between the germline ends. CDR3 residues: CASSVLHTDTQYF. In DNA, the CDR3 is TGTGCCAGTAGTGTGTTACACACAGATACGCAGTATTTT.

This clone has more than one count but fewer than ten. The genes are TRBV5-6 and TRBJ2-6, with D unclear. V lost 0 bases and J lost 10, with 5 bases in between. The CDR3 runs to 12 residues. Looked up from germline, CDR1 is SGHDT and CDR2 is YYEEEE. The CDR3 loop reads CASSLGQNVLTF. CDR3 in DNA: TGTGCCAGCAGCTTGGGGCAGAACGTCCTGACTTTC.

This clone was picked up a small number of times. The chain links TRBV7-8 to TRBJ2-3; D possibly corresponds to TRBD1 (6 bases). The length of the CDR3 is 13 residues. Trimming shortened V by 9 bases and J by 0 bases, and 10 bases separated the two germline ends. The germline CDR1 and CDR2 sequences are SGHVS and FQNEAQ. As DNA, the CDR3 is TGTGCCAGTCACAGGGAAAGCACAGATACGCAGTATTTT. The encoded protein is CASHRESTDTQYF.

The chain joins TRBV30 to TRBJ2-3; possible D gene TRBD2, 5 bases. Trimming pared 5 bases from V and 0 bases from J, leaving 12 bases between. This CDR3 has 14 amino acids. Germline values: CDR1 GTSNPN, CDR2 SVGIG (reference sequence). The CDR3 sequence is CAWGPGVSTDTQYF. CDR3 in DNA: TGTGCCTGGGGACCCGGGGTGAGCACAGATACGCAGTATTTT.

The DNA for the CDR3 is TGTGCCAGCAGGACCAACACTGAAGCTTTCTTT. Its protein is CASRTNTEAFF. The chain has TRBV6-5 and TRBJ1-1; D not resolved. Germline CDR1 reads MNHEY; CDR2 reads SVGAGI. CDR3 length equals 11 residues. The V end lost 6 bases, the J end lost 2 bases, and 4 bases lay between the germline ends.

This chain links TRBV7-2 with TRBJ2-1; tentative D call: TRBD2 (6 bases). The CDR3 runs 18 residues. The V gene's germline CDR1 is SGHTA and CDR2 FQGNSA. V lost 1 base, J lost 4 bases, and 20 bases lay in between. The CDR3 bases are TGTGCCAGCAGCTTAGAACGCACTAGCCTACCCCAATACAATGAGCAGTTCTTC. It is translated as CASSLERTSLPQYNEQFF.

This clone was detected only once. The CDR3 region is CASSPDREAAYEQYF. The CDR3 DNA reads TGTGCCAGCTCACCGGACAGGGAGGCGGCCTACGAGCAGTACTTC. The chain uses TRBV18 and TRBJ2-7; TRBD1 matches 8 bases. V shed 3 bases and J 2 bases; nucleotides not matched to a gene: 6. CDR1 and CDR2 from the germline V gene are KGHSH and LQKENI. The CDR3 loop spans 15 amino acids.

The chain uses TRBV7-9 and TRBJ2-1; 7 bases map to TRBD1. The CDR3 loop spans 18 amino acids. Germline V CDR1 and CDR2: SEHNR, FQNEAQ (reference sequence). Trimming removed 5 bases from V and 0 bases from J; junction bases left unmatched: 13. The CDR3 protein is CASSARDSEISSYNEQFF. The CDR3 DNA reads TGTGCCAGCAGCGCACGGGACAGTGAAATAAGCTCCTACAATGAGCAGTTCTTC.

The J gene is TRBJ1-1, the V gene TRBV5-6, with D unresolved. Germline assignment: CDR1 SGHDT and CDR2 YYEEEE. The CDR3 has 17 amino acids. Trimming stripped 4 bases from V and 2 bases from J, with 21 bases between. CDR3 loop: CASSDAITRTPNTEAFF. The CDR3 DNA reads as TGTGCCAGCAGCGATGCCATTACGAGGACGCCCAACACTGAAGCTTTCTTT.

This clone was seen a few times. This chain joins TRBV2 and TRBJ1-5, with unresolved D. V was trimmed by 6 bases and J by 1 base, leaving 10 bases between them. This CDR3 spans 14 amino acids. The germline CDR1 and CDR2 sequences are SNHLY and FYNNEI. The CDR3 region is CASSAAGSNQPQHF. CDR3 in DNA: TGTGCCAGCAGCGCCGCTGGGAGCAATCAGCCCCAGCATTTT.